This T cell receptor beta chain was identified during a study of OX40 agonist ivuxolimab in advanced cancers. Study conclusions and caveats: Among the lowest peripheral clonal expansion occurred in 0.1-3.0 mg/kg partial responders. Antigen specificity was not determined for the expanded peripheral T cells.

In the case of this clone: Its antigen remains unidentified.

Sequenced by immunoSEQ multiplex PCR; TCRdb stores in-frame clones only, minus some. The table records about 64,000 clones, about 87% of them present only once. This CDR3 comprises 13 residues. Germline CDR1 reads MNHNS; CDR2 reads SASEGT. V lost 1 base and J lost 5, with 6 bases in between. The receptor's source is an adult with an advanced solid tumor such as melanoma, head and neck, liver or kidney cancer. V and J are TRBV6-1 and TRBJ2-4, with D unresolved. The material was CD4+ or CD8+ T cells sorted from blood, obtained in a trial of the OX40 agonist ivuxolimab. Here the CDR3 DNA reads TGTGCCAGCAGTGAAGGTTTGCAAAACATTCAGTACTTC. Amino acid sequence: CASSEGLQNIQYF.